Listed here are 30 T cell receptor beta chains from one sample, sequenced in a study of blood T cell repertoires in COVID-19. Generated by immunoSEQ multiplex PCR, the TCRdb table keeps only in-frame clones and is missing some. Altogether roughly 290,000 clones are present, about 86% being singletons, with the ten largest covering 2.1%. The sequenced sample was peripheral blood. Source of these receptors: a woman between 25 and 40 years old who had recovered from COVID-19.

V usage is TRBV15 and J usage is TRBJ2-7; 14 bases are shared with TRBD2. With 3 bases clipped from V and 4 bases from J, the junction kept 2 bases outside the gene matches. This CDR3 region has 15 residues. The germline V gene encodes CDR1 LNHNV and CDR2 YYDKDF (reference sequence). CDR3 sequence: CATSRGTSGSYEQYF. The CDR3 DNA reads TGTGCCACCAGCAGGGGGACTAGCGGGAGTTACGAGCAGTACTTC.

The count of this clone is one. The CDR3 region is CASSQAGTVNEKLFF. Here the CDR3 DNA reads TGCGCCAGCAGCCAAGCCGGGACAGTTAATGAAAAACTGTTTTTT. The chain is built from TRBV4-1 and TRBJ1-4; 7 bases agree with TRBD1. The CDR3 extends over 15 amino acids. The V gene's germline CDR1 is MGHRA and CDR2 YSYEKL. With V trimmed by 1 base and J by 4 bases, 3 bases remained unmatched.

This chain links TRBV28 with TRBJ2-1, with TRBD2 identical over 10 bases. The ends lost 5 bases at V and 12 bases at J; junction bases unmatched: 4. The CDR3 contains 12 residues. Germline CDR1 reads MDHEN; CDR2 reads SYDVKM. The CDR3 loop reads CASSRTSGPQFF. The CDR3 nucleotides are TGTGCCAGCAGTCGGACTAGCGGACCGCAGTTCTTC.

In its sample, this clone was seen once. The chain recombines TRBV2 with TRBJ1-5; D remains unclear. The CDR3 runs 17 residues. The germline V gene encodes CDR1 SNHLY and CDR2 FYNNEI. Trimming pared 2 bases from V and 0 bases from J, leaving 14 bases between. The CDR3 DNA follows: TGTGCCAGCAGTGAACGTATGGCGGCATATAGCAATCAGCCCCAGCATTTT. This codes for CASSERMAAYSNQPQHF.

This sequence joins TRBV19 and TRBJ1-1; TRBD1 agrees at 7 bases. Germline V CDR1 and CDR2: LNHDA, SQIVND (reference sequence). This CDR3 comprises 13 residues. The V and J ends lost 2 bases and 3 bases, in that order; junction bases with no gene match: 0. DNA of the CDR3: TGTGCCAGTAGTATAACAGGGGACACTGAAGCTTTCTTT. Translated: CASSITGDTEAFF.

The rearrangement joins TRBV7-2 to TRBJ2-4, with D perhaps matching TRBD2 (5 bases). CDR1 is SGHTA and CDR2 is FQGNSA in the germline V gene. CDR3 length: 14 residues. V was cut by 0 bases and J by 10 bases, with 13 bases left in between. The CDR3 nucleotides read TGTGCCAGCAGCTTAGCGCCGGAGCCGGGGATTCAGTACTTC. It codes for CASSLAPEPGIQYF. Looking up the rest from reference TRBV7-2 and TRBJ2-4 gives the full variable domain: GAGVSQSPSNKVTEKGKDVELRCDPISGHTALYWYRQSLGQGLEFLIYFQGNSAPDKSGLPSDRFSAERTGGSVSTLTIQRTQQEDSAVYLCASSLAPEPGIQYFGAGTRLSVL.

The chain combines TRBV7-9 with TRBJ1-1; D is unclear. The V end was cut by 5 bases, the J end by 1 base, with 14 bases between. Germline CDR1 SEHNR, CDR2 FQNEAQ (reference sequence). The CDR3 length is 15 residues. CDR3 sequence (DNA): TGTGCCAGCAGCCCTCGGGAAACACCGAACACTGAAGCTTTCTTT. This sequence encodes CASSPRETPNTEAFF.

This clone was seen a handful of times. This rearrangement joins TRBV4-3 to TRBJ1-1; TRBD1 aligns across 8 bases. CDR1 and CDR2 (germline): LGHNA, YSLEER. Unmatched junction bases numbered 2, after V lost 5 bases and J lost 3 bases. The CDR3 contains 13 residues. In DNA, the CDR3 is TGCGCCAGCAGCAAGGGACAGGACACTGAAGCTTTCTTT. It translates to CASSKGQDTEAFF.

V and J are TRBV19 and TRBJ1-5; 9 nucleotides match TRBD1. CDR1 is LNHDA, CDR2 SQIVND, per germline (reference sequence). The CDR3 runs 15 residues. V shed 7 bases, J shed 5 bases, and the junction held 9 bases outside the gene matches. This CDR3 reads CASTPGQGWDQPQHF. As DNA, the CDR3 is TGTGCCAGTACTCCGGGACAGGGCTGGGATCAGCCCCAGCATTTT.

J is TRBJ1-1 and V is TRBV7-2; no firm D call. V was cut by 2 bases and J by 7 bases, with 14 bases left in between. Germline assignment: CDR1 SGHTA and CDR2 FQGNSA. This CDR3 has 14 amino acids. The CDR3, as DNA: TGTGCCAGCAGCTTAATGGGCCGTCGCAATGAAGCTTTCTTT. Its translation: CASSLMGRRNEAFF.

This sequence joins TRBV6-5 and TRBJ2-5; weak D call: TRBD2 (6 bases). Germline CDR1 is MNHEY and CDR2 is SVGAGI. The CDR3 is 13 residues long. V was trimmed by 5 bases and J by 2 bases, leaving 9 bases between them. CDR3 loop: CASSLDYQETQYF. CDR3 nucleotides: TGTGCCAGCAGTCTGGACTATCAAGAGACCCAGTACTTC.

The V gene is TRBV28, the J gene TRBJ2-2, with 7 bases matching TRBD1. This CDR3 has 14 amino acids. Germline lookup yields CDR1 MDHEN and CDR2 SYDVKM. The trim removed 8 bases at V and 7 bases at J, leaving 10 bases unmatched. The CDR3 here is CASGYERDSGELFF. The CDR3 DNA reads TGTGCCAGCGGCTACGAGAGGGACAGCGGGGAGCTGTTTTTT.

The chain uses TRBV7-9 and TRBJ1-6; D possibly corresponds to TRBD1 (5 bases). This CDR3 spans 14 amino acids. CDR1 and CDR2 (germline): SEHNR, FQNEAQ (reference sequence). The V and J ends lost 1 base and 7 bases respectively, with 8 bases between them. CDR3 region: CASSLVGGNSPLHF. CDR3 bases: TGTGCCAGCAGCTTAGTTGGGGGGAATTCACCCCTCCACTTT.

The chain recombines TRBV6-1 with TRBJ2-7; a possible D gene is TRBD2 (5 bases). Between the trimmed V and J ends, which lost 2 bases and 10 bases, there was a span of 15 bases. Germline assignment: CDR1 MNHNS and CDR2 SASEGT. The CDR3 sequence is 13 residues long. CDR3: CASSEQVLDFQYF. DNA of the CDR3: TGTGCCAGCAGTGAACAGGTCCTGGACTTTCAGTACTTC.

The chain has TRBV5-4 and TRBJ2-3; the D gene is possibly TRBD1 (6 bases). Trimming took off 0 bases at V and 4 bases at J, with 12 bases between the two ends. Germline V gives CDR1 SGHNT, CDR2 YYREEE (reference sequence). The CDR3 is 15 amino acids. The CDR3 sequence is CASSLGQGLADTQYF. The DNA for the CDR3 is TGTGCCAGCAGCTTGGGTCAGGGGCTGGCAGATACGCAGTATTTT.

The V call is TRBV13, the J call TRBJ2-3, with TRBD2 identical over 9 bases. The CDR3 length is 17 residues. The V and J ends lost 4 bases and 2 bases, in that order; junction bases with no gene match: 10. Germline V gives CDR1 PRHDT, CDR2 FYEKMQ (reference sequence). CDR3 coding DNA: TGTGCCAGCAGCTCCTCTGGGCGGGGGGGACTCACAGATACGCAGTATTTT. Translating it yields CASSSSGRGGLTDTQYF. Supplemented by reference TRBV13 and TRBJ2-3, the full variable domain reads AAGVIQSPRHLIKEKRETATLKCYPIPRHDTVYWYQQGPGQDPQFLISFYEKMQSDKGSIPDRFSAQQFSDYHSELNMSSLELGDSALYFCASSSSGRGGLTDTQYFGPGTRLTVL.

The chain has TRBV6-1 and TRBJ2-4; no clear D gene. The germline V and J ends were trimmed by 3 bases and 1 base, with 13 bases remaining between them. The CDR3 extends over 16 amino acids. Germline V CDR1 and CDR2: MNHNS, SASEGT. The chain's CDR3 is CASSESRRIAKNIQYF. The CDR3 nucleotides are TGTGCCAGCAGTGAGTCTAGACGGATCGCCAAAAACATTCAGTACTTC.

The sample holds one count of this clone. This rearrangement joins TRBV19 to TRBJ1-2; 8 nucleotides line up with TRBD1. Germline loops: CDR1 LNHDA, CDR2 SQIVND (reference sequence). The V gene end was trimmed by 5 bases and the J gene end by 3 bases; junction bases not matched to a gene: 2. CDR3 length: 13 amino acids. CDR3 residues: CASSPTGDYGYTF. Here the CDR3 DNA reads TGTGCCAGTAGTCCGACAGGGGACTATGGCTACACCTTC.

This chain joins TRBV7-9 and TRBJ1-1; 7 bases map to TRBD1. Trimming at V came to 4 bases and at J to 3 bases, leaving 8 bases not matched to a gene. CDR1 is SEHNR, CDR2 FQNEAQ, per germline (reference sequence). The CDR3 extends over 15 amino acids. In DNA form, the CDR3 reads TGTGCCAGCAGCTCGTTACCCGACAGGGACACTGAAGCTTTCTTT. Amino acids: CASSSLPDRDTEAFF.

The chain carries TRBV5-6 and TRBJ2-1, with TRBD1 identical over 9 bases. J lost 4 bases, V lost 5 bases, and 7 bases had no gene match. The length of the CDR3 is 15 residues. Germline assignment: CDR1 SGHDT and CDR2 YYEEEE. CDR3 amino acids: CASRYRDRVYNEQFF. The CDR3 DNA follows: TGTGCCAGCAGGTACCGGGACAGGGTTTACAATGAGCAGTTCTTC.

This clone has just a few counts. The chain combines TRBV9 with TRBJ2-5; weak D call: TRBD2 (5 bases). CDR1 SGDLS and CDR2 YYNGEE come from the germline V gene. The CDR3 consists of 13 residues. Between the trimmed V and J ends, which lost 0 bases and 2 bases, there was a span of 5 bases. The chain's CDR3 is CASSVGGQETQYF. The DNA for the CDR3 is TGTGCCAGCAGCGTAGGCGGGCAAGAGACCCAGTACTTC. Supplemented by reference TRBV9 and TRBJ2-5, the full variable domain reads DSGVTQTPKHLITATGQRVTLRCSPRSGDLSVYWYQQSLDQGLQFLIQYYNGEERAKGNILERFSAQQFPDLHSELNLSSLELGDSALYFCASSVGGQETQYFGPGTRLLVL.

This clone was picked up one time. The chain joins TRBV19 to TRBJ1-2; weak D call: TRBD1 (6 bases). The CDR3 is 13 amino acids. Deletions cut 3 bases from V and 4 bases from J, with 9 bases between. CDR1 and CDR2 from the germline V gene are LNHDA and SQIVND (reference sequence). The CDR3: CASSIAGVYGYTF. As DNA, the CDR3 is TGTGCCAGTAGTATCGCAGGGGTCTATGGCTACACCTTC.

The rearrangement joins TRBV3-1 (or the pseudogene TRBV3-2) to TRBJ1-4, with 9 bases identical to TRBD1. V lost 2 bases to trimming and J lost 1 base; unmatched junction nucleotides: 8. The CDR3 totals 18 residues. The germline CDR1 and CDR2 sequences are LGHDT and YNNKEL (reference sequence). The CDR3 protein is CASSQFGGTGRTNEKLFF. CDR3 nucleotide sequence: TGTGCCAGCAGCCAATTCGGCGGGACAGGGCGAACTAATGAAAAACTGTTTTTT.

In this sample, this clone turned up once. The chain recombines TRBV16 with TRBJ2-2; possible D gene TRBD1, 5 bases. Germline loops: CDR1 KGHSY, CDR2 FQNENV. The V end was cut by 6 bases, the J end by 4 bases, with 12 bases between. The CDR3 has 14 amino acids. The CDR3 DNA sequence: TGTGCCAGCAGACGGACGCAGGGCACCGGGGAGCTGTTTTTT. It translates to CASRRTQGTGELFF.

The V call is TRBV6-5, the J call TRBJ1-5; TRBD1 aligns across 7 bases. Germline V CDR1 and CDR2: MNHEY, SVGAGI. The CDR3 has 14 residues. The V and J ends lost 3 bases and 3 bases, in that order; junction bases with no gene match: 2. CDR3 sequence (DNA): TGTGCCAGCAGTTATCAGGGGGTCAATCAGCCCCAGCATTTT. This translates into CASSYQGVNQPQHF.

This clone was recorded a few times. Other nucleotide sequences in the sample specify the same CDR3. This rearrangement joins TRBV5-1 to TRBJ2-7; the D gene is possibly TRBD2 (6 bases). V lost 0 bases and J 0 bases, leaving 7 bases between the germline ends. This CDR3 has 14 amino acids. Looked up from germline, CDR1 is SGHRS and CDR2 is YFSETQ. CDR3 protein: CASSLAGGSYEQYF. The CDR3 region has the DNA TGCGCCAGCAGCTTGGCCGGGGGCTCCTACGAGCAGTACTTC.

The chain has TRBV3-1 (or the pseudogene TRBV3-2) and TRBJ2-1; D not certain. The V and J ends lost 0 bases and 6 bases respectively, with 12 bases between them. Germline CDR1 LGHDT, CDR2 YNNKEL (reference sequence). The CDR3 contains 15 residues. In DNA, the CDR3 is TGTGCCAGCAGCCAAGATCCGCAGGCGCCCAATGAGCAGTTCTTC. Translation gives CASSQDPQAPNEQFF.

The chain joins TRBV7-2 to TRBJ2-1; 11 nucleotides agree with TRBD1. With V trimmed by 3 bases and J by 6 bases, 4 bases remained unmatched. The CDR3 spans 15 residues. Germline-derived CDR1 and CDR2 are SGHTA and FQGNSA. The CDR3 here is CASSLGQGVINEQFF. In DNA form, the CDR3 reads TGTGCCAGCAGCTTGGGACAGGGGGTGATCAATGAGCAGTTCTTC.

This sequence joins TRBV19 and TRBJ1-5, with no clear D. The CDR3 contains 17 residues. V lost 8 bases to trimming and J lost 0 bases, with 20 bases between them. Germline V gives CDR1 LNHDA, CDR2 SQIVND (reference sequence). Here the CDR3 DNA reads TGTGCCAGTCGAACGGAACCTATACAGTATAGCAATCAGCCCCAGCATTTT. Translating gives CASRTEPIQYSNQPQHF.

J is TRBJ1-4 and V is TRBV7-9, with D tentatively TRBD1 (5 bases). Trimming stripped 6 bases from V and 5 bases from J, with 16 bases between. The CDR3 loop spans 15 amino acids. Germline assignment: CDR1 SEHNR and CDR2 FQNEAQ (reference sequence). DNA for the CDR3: TGTGCCAGCAGGGGCAGCGGGACGGGGAATGAAAAACTGTTTTTT. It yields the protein CASRGSGTGNEKLFF.